Each of the 13 T cell receptor beta chains below was sequenced from the same sample in a study of T-cell memory formation after mild COVID-19. TCRdb used MiXCR to reprocess the 5' RACE reads, holding one entry per CDR3 protein. The table records 200,000 to 250,000 distinct CDR3 sequences, more than 8% of them present only once. The source material was PBMCs or a T cell subset sorted from them (not recorded which). These TCRs come from a man in his late teens or twenties who had mild COVID-19 (a few samples of this study predate the infection). Cell type and time point are not known.

This chain connects TRBV29-1 to TRBJ2-5; 8 bases match TRBD2. CDR3 size: 12 residues. CDR1 is SQVTM and CDR2 is ANQGSEA in the germline V gene. Germline trimming cut 7 bases from V and 5 bases from J; bases unmatched to any gene: 6. The CDR3 protein is CSGRGGRETQYF. DNA for the CDR3: TGCAGCGGCCGGGGGGGCCGGGAGACCCAGTACTTC.

The J gene is TRBJ2-7, the V gene TRBV6-2 or TRBV6-3, with 8 bases identical to TRBD1. The V gene end was trimmed by 5 bases and the J gene end by 0 bases; junction bases not matched to a gene: 6. The CDR3 totals 15 residues. Looked up from germline, CDR1 is MNHEY and CDR2 is SVGEGT. CDR3 region: CASSGRQGSSYEQYV. The CDR3 nucleotides read TGTGCCAGCAGTGGCCGACAGGGGAGCTCCTACGAGCAGTACGTC.

The chain employs TRBV6-6 and TRBJ1-3, with no clear D. Germline-derived CDR1 and CDR2 are MNHNY and SVGAGI (reference sequence). With 1 base removed from V and 1 base from J, the gap between germline ends came to 5 bases. This CDR3 comprises 14 residues. DNA for the CDR3: TGTGCCAGCAGTTACTTGAGTTCTGGAAACACCATATATTTT. Its protein is CASSYLSSGNTIYF.

This chain connects TRBV27 to TRBJ2-5; tentative D call: TRBD2 (6 bases). V was trimmed by 4 bases and J by 5 bases, leaving 11 bases between them. CDR3 length: 13 residues. Germline loops: CDR1 MNHEY, CDR2 SMNVEV (reference sequence). The chain's CDR3 is CASSWGGAETQYF. The CDR3 DNA follows: TGTGCCAGCAGTTGGGGCGGGGCCGAGACCCAGTACTTC.

The chain is built from TRBV7-2 and TRBJ2-1; D gene uncertain. The CDR3 length is 13 residues. In germline, CDR1 is SGHTA, CDR2 FQGNSA. V lost 0 bases, J lost 9 bases, and 9 bases lay in between. The CDR3, as DNA: TGTGCCAGCAGCTTAGCCAGCCTCGGTGAGCAGTTCTTC. Its translation: CASSLASLGEQFF. The variable domain in full, completed from reference TRBV7-2 and TRBJ2-1, reads GAGVSQSPSNKVTEKGKDVELRCDPISGHTALYWYRQSLGQGLEFLIYFQGNSAPDKSGLPSDRFSAERTGGSVSTLTIQRTQQEDSAVYLCASSLASLGEQFFGPGTRLTVL.

The chain carries TRBV5-1 and TRBJ1-1, with D unresolved. The CDR3 length is 14 residues. In germline, CDR1 is SGHRS, CDR2 YFSETQ. V dropped 3 bases and J dropped 0 bases, with 9 bases sitting between them. Written as DNA, the CDR3 is TGCGCCAGCAGCTCCGAAAGAATGAACACTGAAGCTTTCTTT. The encoded protein is CASSSERMNTEAFF.

This clonotype was seen at least ten times. The chain is built from TRBV7-9 and TRBJ2-5, with 8 nucleotides matching TRBD1. From germline, CDR1 is SEHNR and CDR2 FQNEAQ (reference sequence). There are 14 residues in the CDR3. J lost 3 bases, V lost 3 bases, and 3 bases had no gene match. The CDR3 region is CASSFQTGEETQYF. The DNA of the CDR3 is TGTGCCAGCAGCTTCCAGACAGGGGAAGAGACCCAGTACTTC.

This clonotype was seen more than once but under ten times. The chain recombines TRBV7-9 with TRBJ2-6; 13 nucleotides line up with TRBD2. The CDR3 consists of 20 residues. Germline loops: CDR1 SEHNR, CDR2 FQNEAQ (reference sequence). J was trimmed by 3 bases and V by 4 bases; bases with no gene match: 12. In nucleotides, the CDR3 is TGTGCCAGCAGCTCGGGACTAGCGGGGTACACCCAACGTGGGGCCAACGTCCTGACTTTC. This sequence encodes CASSSGLAGYTQRGANVLTF. The whole variable domain, remainder taken from reference TRBV7-9 and TRBJ2-6, is DTGVSQNPRHKITKRGQNVTFRCDPISEHNRLYWYRQTLGQGPEFLTYFQNEAQLEKSRLLSDRFSAERPKGSFSTLEIQRTEQGDSAMYLCASSSGLAGYTQRGANVLTFGAGSRLTVL.

Only a few counts were recorded for this clonotype. V and J are TRBV6-2 or TRBV6-3 and TRBJ1-1; tentative D call: TRBD1 (5 bases). V was trimmed by 7 bases and J by 7 bases, leaving 16 bases between them. This CDR3 comprises 13 residues. Germline V lookup: CDR1 MNHEY, CDR2 SVGEGT. The CDR3, as DNA: TGTGCCAGCAAGGGGACCCTGGACGGTGAAGCTTTCTTT. Its translation: CASKGTLDGEAFF.

The sample holds many counts of this clonotype. The CDR3 protein is CASSLGSGLGQPQHF. CDR3 sequence (DNA): TGCGCCAGCAGCTTGGGGTCGGGACTCGGGCAGCCCCAGCATTTT. The chain employs TRBV5-1 and TRBJ1-5, with D tentatively TRBD1 (5 bases). The germline gives CDR1 SGHRS, CDR2 YFSETQ. Trimming took off 0 bases at V and 7 bases at J, with 14 bases between the two ends. This CDR3 has 15 amino acids.

In this sample, this clonotype turned up a few times. J is TRBJ2-7 and V is TRBV10-3; TRBD2 is a possible D gene (6 bases). With 0 bases removed from V and 6 bases from J, the gap between germline ends came to 12 bases. Per germline, CDR1 ENHRY and CDR2 SYGVKD. CDR3 length equals 14 residues. DNA for the CDR3: TGTGCCATCAGTGAGTCGCACGGGGGAGGCGAGCAGTACGTC. It translates to CAISESHGGGEQYV.

The V gene is TRBV5-1, the J gene TRBJ1-1; D uncertain. This CDR3 contains 16 residues. Germline assignment: CDR1 SGHRS and CDR2 YFSETQ. Deletions cut 0 bases from V and 0 bases from J, with 12 bases between. The CDR3 nucleotides are TGCGCCAGCAGCTTGGGACCCCGAGTCATGAACACTGAAGCTTTCTTT. Protein product: CASSLGPRVMNTEAFF.

This clonotype was counted only a few times. The chain has TRBV5-1 and TRBJ2-7; D is tentatively TRBD1 or TRBD2 (5 bases each). This CDR3 is built from 15 residues. Germline V gene lookup returns CDR1 SGHRS and CDR2 YFSETQ. Trimming removed 4 bases from V and 3 bases from J, with 17 bases in between. CDR3 sequence (DNA): TGCGCCAGCAGCGATGGGACCGTCGGCCTCTACGAGCAGTACTTC. It codes for CASSDGTVGLYEQYF.